This T cell receptor beta chain was obtained from a study of blood T cell repertoires in COVID-19. The CDR3 has 14 residues. V was clipped by 3 bases and J by 2 bases, with 11 bases between them. Generated by immunoSEQ multiplex PCR, the TCRdb table keeps only in-frame clones and is missing some. The sample lists some 200,000 clones; more than 75% were seen once. The clonotype comes from a man aged 40-55 years with active or convalescent COVID-19. The chain employs TRBV23-1 and TRBJ2-7, with a tentative D call TRBD1 (6 bases). TRBV23-1 is flagged as an ORF with uncertain function. Sequencing was done on a sample of peripheral blood. CDR3 in amino acids: CASSQQGPTYEQYF. CDR3 DNA: TGCGCCAGCAGTCAGCAGGGGCCTACCTACGAGCAGTACTTC.